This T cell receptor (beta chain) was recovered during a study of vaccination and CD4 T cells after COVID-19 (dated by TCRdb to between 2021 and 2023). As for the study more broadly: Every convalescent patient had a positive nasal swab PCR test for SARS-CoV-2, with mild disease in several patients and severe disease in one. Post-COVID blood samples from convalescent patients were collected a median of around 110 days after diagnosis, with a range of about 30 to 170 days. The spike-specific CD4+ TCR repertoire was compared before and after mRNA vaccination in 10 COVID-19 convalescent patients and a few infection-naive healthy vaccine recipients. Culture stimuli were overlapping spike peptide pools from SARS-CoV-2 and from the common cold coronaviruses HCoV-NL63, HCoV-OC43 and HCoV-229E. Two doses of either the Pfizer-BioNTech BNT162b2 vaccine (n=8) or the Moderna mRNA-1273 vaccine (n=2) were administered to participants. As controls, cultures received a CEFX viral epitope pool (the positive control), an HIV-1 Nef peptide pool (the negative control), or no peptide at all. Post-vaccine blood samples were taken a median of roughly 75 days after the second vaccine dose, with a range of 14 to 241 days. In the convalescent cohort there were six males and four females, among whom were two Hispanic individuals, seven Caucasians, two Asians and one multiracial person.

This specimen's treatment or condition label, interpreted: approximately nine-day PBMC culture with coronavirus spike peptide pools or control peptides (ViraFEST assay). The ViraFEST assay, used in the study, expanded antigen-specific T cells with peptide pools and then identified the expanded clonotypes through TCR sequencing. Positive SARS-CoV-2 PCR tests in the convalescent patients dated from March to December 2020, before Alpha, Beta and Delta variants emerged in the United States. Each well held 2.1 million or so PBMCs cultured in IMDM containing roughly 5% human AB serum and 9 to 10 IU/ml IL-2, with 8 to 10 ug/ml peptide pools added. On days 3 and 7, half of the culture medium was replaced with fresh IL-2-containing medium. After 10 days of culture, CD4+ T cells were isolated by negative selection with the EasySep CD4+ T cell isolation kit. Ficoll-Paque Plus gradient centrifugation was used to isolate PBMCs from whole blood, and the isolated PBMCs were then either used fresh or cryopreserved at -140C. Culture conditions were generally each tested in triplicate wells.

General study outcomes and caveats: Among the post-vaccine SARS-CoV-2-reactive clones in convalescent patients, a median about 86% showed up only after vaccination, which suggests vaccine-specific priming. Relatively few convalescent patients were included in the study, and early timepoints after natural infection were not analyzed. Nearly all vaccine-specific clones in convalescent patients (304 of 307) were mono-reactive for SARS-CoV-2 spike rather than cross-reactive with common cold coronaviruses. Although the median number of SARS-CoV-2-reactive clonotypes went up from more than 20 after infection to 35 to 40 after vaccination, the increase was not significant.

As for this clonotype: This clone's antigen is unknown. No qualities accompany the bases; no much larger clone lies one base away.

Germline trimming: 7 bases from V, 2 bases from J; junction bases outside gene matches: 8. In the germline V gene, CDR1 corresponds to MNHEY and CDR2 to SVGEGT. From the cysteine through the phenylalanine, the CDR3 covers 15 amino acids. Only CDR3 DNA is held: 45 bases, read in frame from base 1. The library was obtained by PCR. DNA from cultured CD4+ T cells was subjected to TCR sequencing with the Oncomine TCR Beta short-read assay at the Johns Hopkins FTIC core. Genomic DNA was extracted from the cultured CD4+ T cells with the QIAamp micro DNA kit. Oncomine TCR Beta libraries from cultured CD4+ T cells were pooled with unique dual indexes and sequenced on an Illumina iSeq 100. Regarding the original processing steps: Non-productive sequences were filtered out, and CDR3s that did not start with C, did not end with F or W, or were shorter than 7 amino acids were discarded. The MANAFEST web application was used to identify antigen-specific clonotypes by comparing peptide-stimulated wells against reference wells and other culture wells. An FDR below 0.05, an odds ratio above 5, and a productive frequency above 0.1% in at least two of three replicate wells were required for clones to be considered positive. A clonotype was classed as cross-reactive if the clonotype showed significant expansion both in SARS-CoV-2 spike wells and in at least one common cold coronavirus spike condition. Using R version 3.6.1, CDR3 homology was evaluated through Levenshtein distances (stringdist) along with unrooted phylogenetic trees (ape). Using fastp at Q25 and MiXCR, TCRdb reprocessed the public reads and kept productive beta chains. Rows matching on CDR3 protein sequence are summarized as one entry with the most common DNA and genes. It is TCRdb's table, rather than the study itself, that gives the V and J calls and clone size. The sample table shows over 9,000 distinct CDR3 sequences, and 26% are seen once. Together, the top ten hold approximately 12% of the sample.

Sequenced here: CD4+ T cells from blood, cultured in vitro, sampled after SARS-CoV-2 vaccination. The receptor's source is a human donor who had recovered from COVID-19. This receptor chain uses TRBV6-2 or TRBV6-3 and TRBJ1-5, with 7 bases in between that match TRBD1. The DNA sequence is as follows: TGTGCCAGCACCGACAGGGAGGGCGGCAATCAGCCCCAGCATTTT. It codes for CASTDREGGNQPQHF.